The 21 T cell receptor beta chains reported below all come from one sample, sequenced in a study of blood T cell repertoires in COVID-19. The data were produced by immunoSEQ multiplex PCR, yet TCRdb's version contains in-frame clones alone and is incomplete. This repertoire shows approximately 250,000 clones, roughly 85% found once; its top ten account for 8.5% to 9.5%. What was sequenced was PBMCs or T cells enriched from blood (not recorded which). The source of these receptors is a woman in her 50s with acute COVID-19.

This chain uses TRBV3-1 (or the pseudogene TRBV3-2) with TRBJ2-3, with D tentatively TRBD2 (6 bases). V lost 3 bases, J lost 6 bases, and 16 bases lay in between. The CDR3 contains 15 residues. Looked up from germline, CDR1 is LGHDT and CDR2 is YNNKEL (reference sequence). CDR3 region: CASSHSDYLGDTQYF. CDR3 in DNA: TGTGCCAGCAGCCACTCGGACTACCTGGGTGATACGCAGTATTTT.

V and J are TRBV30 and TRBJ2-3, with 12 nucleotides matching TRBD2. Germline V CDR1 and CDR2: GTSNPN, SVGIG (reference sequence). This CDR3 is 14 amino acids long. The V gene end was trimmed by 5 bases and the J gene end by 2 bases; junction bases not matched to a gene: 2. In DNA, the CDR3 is TGTGCCTGGGGACTAGCGGGGACCACAGATACGCAGTATTTT. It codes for CAWGLAGTTDTQYF. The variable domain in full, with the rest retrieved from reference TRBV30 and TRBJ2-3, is SQTIHQWPATLVQPVGSPLSLECTVEGTSNPNLYWYRQAAGRGLQLLFYSVGIGQISSEVPQNLSASRPQDRQFILSSKKLLLSDSGFYLCAWGLAGTTDTQYFGPGTRLTVL.

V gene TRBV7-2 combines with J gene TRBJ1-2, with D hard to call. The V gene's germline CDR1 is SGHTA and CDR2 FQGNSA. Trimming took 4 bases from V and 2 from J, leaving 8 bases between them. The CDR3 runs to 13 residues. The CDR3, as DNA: TGTGCCAGCAGCTCCGGAGGGAACTATGGCTACACCTTC. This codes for CASSSGGNYGYTF.

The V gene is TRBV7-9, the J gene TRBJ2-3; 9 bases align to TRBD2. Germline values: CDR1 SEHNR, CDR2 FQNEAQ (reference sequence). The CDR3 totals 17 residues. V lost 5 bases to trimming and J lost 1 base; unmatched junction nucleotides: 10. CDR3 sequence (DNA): TGTGCCAGCAGCCCGAGGGGTAGCGGGGGACGCACAGATACGCAGTATTTT. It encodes CASSPRGSGGRTDTQYF.

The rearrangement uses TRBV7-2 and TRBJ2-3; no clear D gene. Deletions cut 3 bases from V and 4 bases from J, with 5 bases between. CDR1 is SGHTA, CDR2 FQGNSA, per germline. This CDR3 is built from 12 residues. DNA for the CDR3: TGTGCCAGCAGCTTCCCTCCAGATACGCAGTATTTT. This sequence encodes CASSFPPDTQYF.

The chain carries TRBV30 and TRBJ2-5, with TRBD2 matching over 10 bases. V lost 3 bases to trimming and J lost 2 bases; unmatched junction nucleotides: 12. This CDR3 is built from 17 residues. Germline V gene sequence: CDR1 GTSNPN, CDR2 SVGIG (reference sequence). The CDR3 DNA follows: TGTGCCTGGAGATCGAAGAAACTAGCGGGAATACAAGAGACCCAGTACTTC. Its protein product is CAWRSKKLAGIQETQYF.

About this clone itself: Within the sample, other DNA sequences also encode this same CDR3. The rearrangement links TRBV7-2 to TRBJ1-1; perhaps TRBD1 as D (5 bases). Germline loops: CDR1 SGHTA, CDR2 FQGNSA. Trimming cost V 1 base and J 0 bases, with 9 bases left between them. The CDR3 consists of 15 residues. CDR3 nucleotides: TGTGCCAGCAGCTTAGGGCAGGGTTTGAACACTGAAGCTTTCTTT. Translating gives CASSLGQGLNTEAFF.

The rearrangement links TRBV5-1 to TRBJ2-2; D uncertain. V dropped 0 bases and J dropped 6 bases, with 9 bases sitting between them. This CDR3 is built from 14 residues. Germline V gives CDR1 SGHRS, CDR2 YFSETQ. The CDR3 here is CASSLAWQSGELFF. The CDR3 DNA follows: TGCGCCAGCAGCTTGGCCTGGCAGTCCGGGGAGCTGTTTTTT.

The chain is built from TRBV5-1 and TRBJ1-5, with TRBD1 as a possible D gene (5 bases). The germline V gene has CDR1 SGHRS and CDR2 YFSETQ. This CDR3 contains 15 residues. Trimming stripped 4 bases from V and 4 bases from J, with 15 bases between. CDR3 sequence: CASSRDGGRNQPQHF. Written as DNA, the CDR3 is TGCGCCAGCAGCCGGGACGGGGGAAGGAATCAGCCCCAGCATTTT.

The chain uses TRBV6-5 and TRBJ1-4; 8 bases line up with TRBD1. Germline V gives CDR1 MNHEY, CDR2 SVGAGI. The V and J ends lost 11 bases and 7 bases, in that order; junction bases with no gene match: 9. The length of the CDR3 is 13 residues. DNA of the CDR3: TGTGCCGCGGGACAGGACCCGGGTGAAAAACTGTTTTTT. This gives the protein CAAGQDPGEKLFF.

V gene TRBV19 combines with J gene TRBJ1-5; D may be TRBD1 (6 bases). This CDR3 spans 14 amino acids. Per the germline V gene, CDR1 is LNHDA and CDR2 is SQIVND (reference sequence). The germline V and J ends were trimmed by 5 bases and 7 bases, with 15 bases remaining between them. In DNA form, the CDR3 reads TGTGCCAGTAGTCCACCGGGGGGGGCCCAGCCCCAGCATTTT. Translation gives CASSPPGGAQPQHF.

CDR3 region: CASSSLHRLTDTQYF. The DNA of the CDR3 is TGTGCCAGCAGCTCCCTTCATAGACTCACAGATACGCAGTATTTT. V is TRBV7-8 and J is TRBJ2-3; D not resolved. This CDR3 comprises 15 residues. The germline V gene has CDR1 SGHVS and CDR2 FQNEAQ. The V end was cut by 4 bases, the J end by 2 bases, with 13 bases between.

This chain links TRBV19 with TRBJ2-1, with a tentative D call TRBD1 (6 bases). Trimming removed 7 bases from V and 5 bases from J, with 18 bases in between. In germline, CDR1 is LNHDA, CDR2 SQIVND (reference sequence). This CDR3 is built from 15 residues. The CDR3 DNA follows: TGTGCCAGTAAGCTGGGGGCAGGACTGAACAATGAGCAGTTCTTC. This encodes CASKLGAGLNNEQFF.

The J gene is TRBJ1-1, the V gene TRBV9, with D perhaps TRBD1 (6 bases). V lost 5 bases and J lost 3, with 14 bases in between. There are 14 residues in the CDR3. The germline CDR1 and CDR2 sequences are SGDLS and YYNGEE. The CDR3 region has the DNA TGTGCCAGCAGTAATGTCAGGGGTGACACTGAAGCTTTCTTT. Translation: CASSNVRGDTEAFF.

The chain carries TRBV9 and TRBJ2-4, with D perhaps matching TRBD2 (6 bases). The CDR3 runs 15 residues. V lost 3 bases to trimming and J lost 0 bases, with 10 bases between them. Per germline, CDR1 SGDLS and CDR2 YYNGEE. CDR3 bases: TGTGCCAGCAGCGACCGGGGACTAGCCAAAAACATTCAGTACTTC. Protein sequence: CASSDRGLAKNIQYF. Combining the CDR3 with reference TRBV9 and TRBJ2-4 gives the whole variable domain DSGVTQTPKHLITATGQRVTLRCSPRSGDLSVYWYQQSLDQGLQFLIQYYNGEERAKGNILERFSAQQFPDLHSELNLSSLELGDSALYFCASSDRGLAKNIQYFGAGTRLSVL.

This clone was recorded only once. The DNA for the CDR3 is TGTGCCAGCAGCAAAGACTCCCGGTACACTGAAGCTTTCTTT. It translates to CASSKDSRYTEAFF. The chain employs TRBV21-1 and TRBJ1-1. TRBV21-1 is a listed pseudogene. The CDR3 is 14 residues long.

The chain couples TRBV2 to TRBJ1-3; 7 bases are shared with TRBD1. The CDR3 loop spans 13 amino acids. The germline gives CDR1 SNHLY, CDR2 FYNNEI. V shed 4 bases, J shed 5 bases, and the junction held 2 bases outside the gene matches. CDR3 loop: CASSVTGRNTIYF. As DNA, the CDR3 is TGTGCCAGCAGTGTGACAGGGCGAAACACCATATATTTT. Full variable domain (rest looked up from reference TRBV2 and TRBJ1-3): EPEVTQTPSHQVTQMGQEVILRCVPISNHLYFYWYRQILGQKVEFLVSFYNNEISEKSEIFDDQFSVERPDGSNFTLKIRSTKLEDSAMYFCASSVTGRNTIYFGEGSWLTVV.

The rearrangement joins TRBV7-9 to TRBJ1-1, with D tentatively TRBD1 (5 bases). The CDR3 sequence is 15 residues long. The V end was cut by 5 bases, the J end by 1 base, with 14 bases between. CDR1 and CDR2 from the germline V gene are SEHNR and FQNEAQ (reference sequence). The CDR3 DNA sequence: TGTGCCAGCAGCGCCGCAGGGAAAAGGAACACTGAAGCTTTCTTT. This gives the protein CASSAAGKRNTEAFF.

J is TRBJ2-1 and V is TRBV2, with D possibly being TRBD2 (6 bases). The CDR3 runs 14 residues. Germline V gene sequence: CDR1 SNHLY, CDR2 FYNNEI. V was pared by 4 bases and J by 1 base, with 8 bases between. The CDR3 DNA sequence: TGTGCCAGCAGTGGGGACTTGTCCTACAATGAGCAGTTCTTC. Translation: CASSGDLSYNEQFF.

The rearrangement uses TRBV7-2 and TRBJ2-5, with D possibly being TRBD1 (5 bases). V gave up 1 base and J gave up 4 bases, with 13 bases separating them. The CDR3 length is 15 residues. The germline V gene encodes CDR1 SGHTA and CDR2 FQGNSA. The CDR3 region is CASSLEGRWGETQYF. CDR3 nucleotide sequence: TGTGCCAGCAGCTTAGAGGGGCGATGGGGAGAGACCCAGTACTTC.

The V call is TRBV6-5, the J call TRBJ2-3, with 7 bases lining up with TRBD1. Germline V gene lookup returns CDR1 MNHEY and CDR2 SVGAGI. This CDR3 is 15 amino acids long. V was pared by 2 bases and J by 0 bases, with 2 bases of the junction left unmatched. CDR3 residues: CASSYRGLSTDTQYF. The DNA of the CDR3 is TGTGCCAGCAGTTACAGGGGGCTTAGCACAGATACGCAGTATTTT.